The T cell receptor beta chain under discussion was sequenced for a study of CD8 T cells in ankylosing spondylitis. Study conclusions and caveats: A TCR beta motif of about 8 highly homologous variants appeared characteristic of ankylosing spondylitis blood. Both synovial fluid and blood in reactive arthritis had previously been reported to carry some motif variants. Disease-linked clones were CD8+ and relatively rare in peripheral blood.

This CDR3 is 14 amino acids long. In germline, CDR1 is MNHEY, CDR2 SMNVEV (reference sequence). Unmatched junction bases numbered 8, after V lost 6 bases and J lost 5 bases. As concerns this clonotype: Its specificity is not known.

Generation of TCR beta libraries employed quantitative 5'-RACE incorporating molecular barcodes. TCRdb re-called the 5' RACE reads with MiXCR, one entry per CDR3 protein. The table has hundreds of thousands of distinct CDR3 sequences, roughly 13% seen once; the top ten hold nearly 7%. The chain recombines TRBV27 with TRBJ1-2; TRBD1 agrees at 8 bases. What was sequenced was blood, either unsorted or a sorted T cell fraction (not recorded which). The receptor comes from a male donor with ankylosing spondylitis. In nucleotides, the CDR3 is TGTGCCAGCAGCAAAGTCCAGGGGGCATATGGCTACACCTTC. This translates into CASSKVQGAYGYTF.